This TCR beta chain was found in a study of tumor-infiltrating lymphocytes in localized non-small cell lung cancer. Study in general: Several tumor histologies, both smoking statuses, and some post-neoadjuvant chemotherapy samples were included. From each patient, both tumor and uninvolved lung, non-adjacent to tumor, were sampled.

A single count supports this clone. Assay: immunoSEQ multiplex PCR; the TCRdb copy retains only in-frame clones and omits some. The sample records roughly 10,000 clones, about 80% being singletons. The CDR3 covers 15 residues. Germline CDR1 and CDR2: SGHTA and FQGNSA. With 5 bases clipped from V and 3 bases from J, the junction kept 5 bases outside the gene matches. Sequencing was carried out using uninvolved lung tissue not adjacent to the tumor. The rearrangement uses TRBV7-2 and TRBJ2-3; 10 bases match TRBD2. The source of this sequence is a human donor with non-small cell lung cancer. The CDR3 here is CASSDSGGATDTQYF. In nucleotides, the CDR3 is TGTGCCAGCAGCGACAGCGGGGGGGCAACAGATACGCAGTATTTT.